The next 9 T cell receptor beta chains were all read from a single sample in a study of blood T cell repertoires in COVID-19. Method: immunoSEQ multiplex PCR; TCRdb's copy keeps in-frame clones and lacks some. The sample lists approximately 280,000 clones, roughly 90% occurring once. Sequenced: peripheral blood. Every receptor here comes from a woman in her twenties or thirties with COVID-19, enrolled during active disease.

The chain is built from TRBV5-1 and TRBJ2-1; D is uncertain. Germline V gives CDR1 SGHRS, CDR2 YFSETQ. The CDR3 contains 14 residues. The ends were cut back, 5 bases at V and 0 bases at J, with 9 bases in the middle. The CDR3 sequence: CASSRRTSYNEQFF. The CDR3 nucleotides are TGCGCCAGCAGTCGGAGAACCTCCTACAATGAGCAGTTCTTC.

This clone was seen only once. The V gene is TRBV9, the J gene TRBJ1-6; D unclear. CDR3 length equals 14 residues. Per germline, CDR1 SGDLS and CDR2 YYNGEE. V was cut by 5 bases and J by 6 bases, with 12 bases left in between. The CDR3 region has the DNA TGTGCCAGCAGTGCTAACCCAAGTAATTCACCCCTCCACTTT. Its translation is CASSANPSNSPLHF.

This clone was counted a few times. V gene TRBV29-1 combines with J gene TRBJ1-1, with D perhaps TRBD1 (5 bases). Trimming removed 4 bases from V and 0 bases from J, with 9 bases in between. CDR1 and CDR2 from the germline V gene are SQVTM and ANQGSEA. The CDR3 length is 13 residues. The CDR3 bases are TGCAGCGTTGGTGGGGCCTTGAACACTGAAGCTTTCTTT. Translation: CSVGGALNTEAFF.

This clone was found once. V gene TRBV5-1 combines with J gene TRBJ1-1; D unresolved. V shed 4 bases and J shed 1 base, with 8 bases lying between them. From germline, CDR1 is SGHRS and CDR2 YFSETQ. The CDR3 runs 13 residues. The DNA of the CDR3 is TGCGCCAGCAGCGCAGACTCGAACACTGAAGCTTTCTTT. It yields the protein CASSADSNTEAFF.

The J gene is TRBJ2-5, the V gene TRBV6-5, with a tentative D call TRBD2 (6 bases). V lost 6 bases and J lost 4, with 9 bases in between. Germline CDR1 reads MNHEY; CDR2 reads SVGAGI. CDR3 length: 12 amino acids. The chain's CDR3 is CASSPGGETQYF. CDR3 coding DNA: TGTGCCAGCAGCCCCGGGGGAGAGACCCAGTACTTC.

CDR3 protein: CASSRGVSGELFF. The CDR3, as DNA: TGTGCCAGCAGCCGAGGAGTCTCCGGGGAGCTGTTTTTT. The chain couples TRBV11-1 to TRBJ2-2, with no clear D. The CDR3 has 13 amino acids. Trimming removed 5 bases from V and 6 bases from J, with 10 bases in between. Germline V gives CDR1 SGHAT, CDR2 FQDESV (reference sequence). Full variable domain (missing parts from reference TRBV11-1 and TRBJ2-2): EAEVAQSPRYKITEKSQAVAFWCDPISGHATLYWYRQILGQGPELLVQFQDESVVDDSQLPKDRFSAERLKGVDSTLKIQPAELGDSAMYLCASSRGVSGELFFGEGSRLTVL.

The V and J genes are TRBV18 and TRBJ2-3; 10 positions agree with TRBD2. From germline, CDR1 is KGHSH and CDR2 LQKENI. Losses at the gene ends were 4 bases for V and 2 bases for J; bases not matched to a gene: 18. This CDR3 is built from 20 residues. The DNA for the CDR3 is TGTGCCAGCTCACAACTCCCACTAGCGGGGTACGTGGCCCACACAGATACGCAGTATTTT. It yields the protein CASSQLPLAGYVAHTDTQYF. Filled out from reference TRBV18 and TRBJ2-3, the complete variable domain reads NAGVMQNPRHLVRRRGQEARLRCSPMKGHSHVYWYRQLPEEGLKFMVYLQKENIIDESGMPKERFSAEFPKEGPSILRIQQVVRGDSAAYFCASSQLPLAGYVAHTDTQYFGPGTRLTVL.

This chain links TRBV10-2 with TRBJ2-2; unclear D gene. V was pared by 4 bases and J by 8 bases, with 11 bases between. The CDR3 has 13 amino acids. CDR1 and CDR2 from the germline V gene are WSHSY and SAAADI. CDR3 in amino acids: CASSARGQGELFF. CDR3 bases: TGCGCCAGCAGTGCCCGCGGTCAGGGGGAGCTGTTTTTT.

This chain joins TRBV4-1 and TRBJ1-2; 7 bases agree with TRBD1. The germline CDR1 and CDR2 sequences are MGHRA and YSYEKL. The CDR3 is 14 amino acids. Losses at the gene ends were 4 bases for V and 3 bases for J; bases not matched to a gene: 5. CDR3 sequence: CASSLTQGDYGYTF. CDR3 DNA: TGCGCCAGCAGCCTTACTCAGGGGGACTATGGCTACACCTTC.